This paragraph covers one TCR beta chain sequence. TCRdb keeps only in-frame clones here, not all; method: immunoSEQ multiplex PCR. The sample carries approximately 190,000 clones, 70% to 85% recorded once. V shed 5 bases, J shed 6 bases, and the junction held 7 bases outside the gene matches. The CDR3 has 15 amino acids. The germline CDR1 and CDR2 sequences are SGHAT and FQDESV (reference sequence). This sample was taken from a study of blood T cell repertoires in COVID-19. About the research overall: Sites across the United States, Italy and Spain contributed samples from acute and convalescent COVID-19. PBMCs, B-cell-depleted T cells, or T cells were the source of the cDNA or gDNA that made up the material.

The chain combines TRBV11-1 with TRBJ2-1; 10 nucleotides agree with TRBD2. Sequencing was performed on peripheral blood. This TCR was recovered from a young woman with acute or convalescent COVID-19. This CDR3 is CASSAYLAGVNEQFF. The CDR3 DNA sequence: TGTGCCAGCAGCGCCTATCTAGCGGGAGTCAATGAGCAGTTCTTC.